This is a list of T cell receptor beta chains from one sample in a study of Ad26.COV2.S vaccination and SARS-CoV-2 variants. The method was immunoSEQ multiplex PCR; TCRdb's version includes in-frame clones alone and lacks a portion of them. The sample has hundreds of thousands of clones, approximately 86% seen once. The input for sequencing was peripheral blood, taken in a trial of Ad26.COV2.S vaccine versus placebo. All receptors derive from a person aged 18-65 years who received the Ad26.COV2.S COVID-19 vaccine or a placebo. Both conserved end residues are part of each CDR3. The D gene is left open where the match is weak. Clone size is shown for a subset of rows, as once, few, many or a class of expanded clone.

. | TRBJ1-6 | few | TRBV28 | TGTGCCAGTACAGGACATTATTATAATTCACCCCTCCACTTT | CASTGHYYNSPLHF
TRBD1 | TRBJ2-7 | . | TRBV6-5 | TGTGCCAGCAGTTACAACAGGGGGCGGCTATCCTACGAGCAGTACTTC | CASSYNRGRLSYEQYF
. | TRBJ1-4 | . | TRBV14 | TGTGCCAGCAGCCAAGAGAGGGGCGTAGGAAAACTGTTTTTT | CASSQERGVGKLFF
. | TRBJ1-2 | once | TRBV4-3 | TGCGCCAGCAGCCAAGGGGGGGGCCGGCATGGCTACACCTTC | CASSQGGGRHGYTF
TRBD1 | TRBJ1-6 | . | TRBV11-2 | TGTGCCAGCAGCTTAAGACAGGGGGCTAATTCACCCCTCCACTTT | CASSLRQGANSPLHF
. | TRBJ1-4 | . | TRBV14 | TGTGCCAGCAGCCGTCTTTCGGCTATGGGTGAAAAACTGTTTTTT | CASSRLSAMGEKLFF
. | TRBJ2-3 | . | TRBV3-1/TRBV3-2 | TGTGCCAGCAGCCAAGGGTACAGAGGCACAGATACGCAGTATTTT | CASSQGYRGTDTQYF
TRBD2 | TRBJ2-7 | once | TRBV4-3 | TGCGCCAGCAGCCAAGGACTAGCGGAAATGGGCGAGCAGTACTTC | CASSQGLAEMGEQYF
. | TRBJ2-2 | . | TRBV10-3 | TGTGCCATCAACCAAGGGGCCGGGGAGCTGTTTTTT | CAINQGAGELFF
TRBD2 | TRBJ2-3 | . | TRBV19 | TGTGCCAGTAGGGTCTCAGCGGGGGGAAGCCTTAGCACAGATACGCAGTATTTT | CASRVSAGGSLSTDTQYF
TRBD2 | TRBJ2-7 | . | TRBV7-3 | TGTGCCAGCAGCTTACGGTCCACTAGCGGTCCCCACGAGCAGTACTTC | CASSLRSTSGPHEQYF
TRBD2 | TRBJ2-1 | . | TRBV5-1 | TGCGCCAGCAGCCTCGGGGGGTACAGCTACAATGAGCAGTTCTTC | CASSLGGYSYNEQFF
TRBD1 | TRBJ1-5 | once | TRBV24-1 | TGTGCCACCAGTGATTCCCACAGGGGAGGAGGCCAGCCCCAGCATTTT | CATSDSHRGGGQPQHF
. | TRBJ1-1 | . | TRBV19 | TGTGCCAGTAGTATGGTCGACAGCTACACTGAAGCTTTCTTT | CASSMVDSYTEAFF
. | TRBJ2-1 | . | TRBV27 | TGTGCCAGCAGTCCTTTCGGGGCCCTCTCCTACAATGAGCAGTTCTTC | CASSPFGALSYNEQFF
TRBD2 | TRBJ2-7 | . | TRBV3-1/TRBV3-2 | TGTGCCAGCAGCCCGGGACTAGCGGGGGTCGAGCAGTACTTC | CASSPGLAGVEQYF
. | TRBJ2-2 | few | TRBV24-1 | TGTGCCACCAGTGACCCGGGACTCGTGAACACCGGGGAGCTGTTTTTT | CATSDPGLVNTGELFF
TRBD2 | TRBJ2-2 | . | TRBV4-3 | TGCGCCAGCAGCCAAGATCCGCTAGCGGGCACCGGGGAGCTGTTTTTT | CASSQDPLAGTGELFF
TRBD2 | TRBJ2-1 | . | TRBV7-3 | TGTGCCAGCAGGCTGATAGCGGGAGAACGGAATGAGCAGTTCTTC | CASRLIAGERNEQFF
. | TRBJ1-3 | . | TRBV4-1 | TGCGCCAGCAGCCAAATGACTACTGGAGCCACCATATATTTT | CASSQMTTGATIYF